The 20 T cell receptor beta chains given below trace back to one sample, sequenced in a study of blood T cell repertoires in COVID-19 (TCRdb year 2020). Receptor amplification or capture employed the immunoSEQ multiplex PCR assay. TCRdb mirrors the immuneACCESS table, restricted to in-frame sequences. Some clones are absent from its copies; in checked studies, under half trace to an unresolved V gene, and the reason for the others is unknown. The sample table records some 200,000 clones; around 84% of these occur just once. The ten most abundant clones make up over 13% of the sample. Sequenced: peripheral blood. These TCRs come from a man younger than 40 with active or convalescent COVID-19.

The chain is built from TRBV12-3 or TRBV12-4 and TRBJ1-1, with a possible D match to TRBD1 (5 bases). V shed 7 bases and J shed 1 base, with 10 bases lying between them. This CDR3 spans 13 amino acids. CDR3 DNA sequence: TGTGCCAGCAACTACAGGAGGAACACTGAAGCTTTCTTT. Its translation: CASNYRRNTEAFF.

V and J are TRBV10-1 and TRBJ2-1; 11 bases match TRBD2. CDR1 and CDR2 (germline): WNHNN, SYGVQD (reference sequence). After removal of 3 bases from V and 4 bases from J, the junction contained 2 bases not matched to a gene. This CDR3 contains 15 residues. CDR3 sequence reads: CASSDTSGGYNEQFF. In DNA, the CDR3 is TGCGCCAGCAGTGATACTAGCGGGGGTTACAATGAGCAGTTCTTC.

This clone was picked up a small number of times. Additional DNA sequences in this sample encode the identical CDR3. V usage is TRBV7-9 and J usage is TRBJ1-1, with D hard to call. Trimming cost V 3 bases and J 2 bases, with 7 bases left between them. The CDR3 length is 13 residues. Germline-derived CDR1 and CDR2 are SEHNR and FQNEAQ (reference sequence). This CDR3 reads CASSFEGNTEAFF. CDR3 DNA sequence: TGTGCCAGCAGCTTTGAGGGTAACACTGAAGCTTTCTTT.

The genes are TRBV4-1 and TRBJ1-1; TRBD1 might be the D (5 bases). CDR1 and CDR2 from the germline V gene are MGHRA and YSYEKL. Trimming shortened V by 1 base and J by 1 base, and 10 bases separated the two germline ends. This CDR3 contains 15 residues. CDR3: CASSQAVRANTEAFF. CDR3 nucleotide sequence: TGCGCCAGCAGCCAAGCCGTCAGGGCGAACACTGAAGCTTTCTTT.

V is TRBV5-1 and J is TRBJ1-5; a weak D match, TRBD1 (6 bases). This CDR3 comprises 16 residues. The germline gives CDR1 SGHRS, CDR2 YFSETQ. With 4 bases removed from V and 4 bases from J, the gap between germline ends came to 18 bases. CDR3: CASSPGGGGRNQPQHF. The CDR3, as DNA: TGCGCCAGCAGCCCCGGGGGAGGGGGTCGGAATCAGCCCCAGCATTTT.

J is TRBJ1-1 and V is TRBV18; tentative D call: TRBD1 (6 bases). The CDR3 has 15 amino acids. The germline CDR1 and CDR2 sequences are KGHSH and LQKENI. Trimming stripped 0 bases from V and 4 bases from J, with 12 bases between. CDR3 bases: TGTGCCAGCTCACCACCAATGGGGGCGGGCACTGAAGCTTTCTTT. Its protein is CASSPPMGAGTEAFF.

The chain joins TRBV15 to TRBJ2-7; TRBD1 matches at 10 bases. The germline V gene encodes CDR1 LNHNV and CDR2 YYDKDF (reference sequence). The trim removed 4 bases at V and 5 bases at J, leaving 8 bases unmatched. The length of the CDR3 is 15 residues. CDR3 in DNA: TGTGCCACCAGCACCACGGTGGGACAGGGGCACGAGCAGTACGTC. It specifies CATSTTVGQGHEQYV.

J is TRBJ2-1 and V is TRBV9; TRBD1 matches 8 bases. Trimming took 2 bases from V and 5 from J; bases not matched to a gene: 3. The germline CDR1 and CDR2 sequences are SGDLS and YYNGEE. This CDR3 spans 14 amino acids. This chain's CDR3 is CASSVDRGDNEQFF. The CDR3 DNA is TGTGCCAGCAGCGTCGACAGGGGAGACAATGAGCAGTTCTTC.

About this clone: Other DNA sequences in this sample translate to the same CDR3. This chain links TRBV6-5 with TRBJ2-6, with 7 bases that match TRBD1. The CDR3 spans 16 residues. The V and J ends lost 2 bases and 0 bases, in that order; junction bases with no gene match: 1. Germline-derived CDR1 and CDR2 are MNHEY and SVGAGI. CDR3 in DNA: TGTGCCAGCAGTTACAGGGGGCCCTCTGGGGCCAACGTCCTGACTTTC. It yields the protein CASSYRGPSGANVLTF.

The CDR3 DNA reads TGTGCCAGCAGCCCCAGGGGACAGGGGGCGTCGTACTATGGCTACACCTTC. Encoded protein: CASSPRGQGASYYGYTF. The rearrangement uses TRBV3-1 (or the pseudogene TRBV3-2) and TRBJ1-2, with 12 bases aligning to TRBD1. The junction had 9 bases not matched to a gene; V was cut back by 4 bases and J by 3 bases. CDR1 LGHDT and CDR2 YNNKEL come from the germline V gene (reference sequence). CDR3 length: 17 residues.

This rearrangement joins TRBV7-9 to TRBJ2-7; TRBD2 matches 9 bases. V lost 6 bases to trimming and J lost 5 bases; unmatched junction nucleotides: 8. Per the germline V gene, CDR1 is SEHNR and CDR2 is FQNEAQ (reference sequence). The CDR3 has 14 amino acids. CDR3 in amino acids: CASSIYSGSHEQYF. The CDR3 region has the DNA TGTGCCAGCAGTATCTATAGCGGGAGCCACGAGCAGTACTTC.

This clone has only one observation. The chain recombines TRBV19 with TRBJ1-1, with D unresolved. Germline CDR1 and CDR2: LNHDA and SQIVND (reference sequence). The CDR3 is 11 amino acids. Trimming pared 10 bases from V and 1 base from J, leaving 7 bases between. The CDR3 sequence is CATSRNTEAFF. The CDR3 nucleotides are TGTGCCACCTCGAGGAACACTGAAGCTTTCTTT.

In this sample, this clone turned up once. The J gene is TRBJ2-1, the V gene TRBV5-1; the match to TRBD1 covers 9 bases. The CDR3 runs to 13 residues. Unmatched junction bases numbered 5, after V lost 5 bases and J lost 8 bases. The germline CDR1 and CDR2 sequences are SGHRS and YFSETQ. The CDR3 DNA reads as TGCGCCAGCAGGGGGACAGGGTTCGATGAGCAGTTCTTC. Amino acid sequence: CASRGTGFDEQFF.

V is TRBV7-3 and J is TRBJ2-3; 9 positions agree with TRBD1. The CDR3 length is 14 residues. The V segment lost 1 base and the J segment 6 bases; nucleotides outside the gene matches: 2. The germline V gene encodes CDR1 SGHTA and CDR2 FQGTGA. DNA of the CDR3: TGTGCCAGCAGCTTAAACGGACAGGGGGATACGCAGTATTTT. Its protein product is CASSLNGQGDTQYF.

V usage is TRBV28 and J usage is TRBJ2-1; D is perhaps TRBD1 (6 bases). The germline V and J ends were trimmed by 4 bases and 2 bases, with 18 bases remaining between them. Germline-derived CDR1 and CDR2 are MDHEN and SYDVKM. The CDR3 consists of 17 residues. Here the CDR3 reads CASSSIIDRPPYNEQFF. DNA for the CDR3: TGTGCCAGCAGTTCGATAATAGACAGGCCTCCCTACAATGAGCAGTTCTTC. Full variable domain (outside the CDR3, taken from reference TRBV28 and TRBJ2-1): DVKVTQSSRYLVKRTGEKVFLECVQDMDHENMFWYRQDPGLGLRLIYFSYDVKMKEKGDIPEGYSVSREKKERFSLILESASTNQTSMYLCASSSIIDRPPYNEQFFGPGTRLTVL.

The chain combines TRBV10-2 with TRBJ1-6, with 8 bases lining up with TRBD1. V dropped 2 bases and J dropped 10; count of bases not matched to a gene: 4. Germline assignment: CDR1 WSHSY and CDR2 SAAADI. The CDR3 sequence is 14 residues long. The CDR3 sequence: CASSEDRGRSPLHF. For the CDR3, the DNA is TGCGCCAGCAGTGAGGACAGGGGAAGATCACCCCTCCACTTT.

This clone was counted a few times. The V and J genes are TRBV3-1 (or the pseudogene TRBV3-2) and TRBJ2-7; D gene uncertain. This CDR3 contains 13 residues. Trimming stripped 0 bases from V and 2 bases from J, with 5 bases between. Germline values: CDR1 LGHDT, CDR2 YNNKEL (reference sequence). The CDR3 coding sequence is TGTGCCAGCAGCCAAGATATCCCCTACGAGCAGTACGTC. It yields the protein CASSQDIPYEQYV.

This chain connects TRBV7-9 to TRBJ1-3; 10 nucleotides align to TRBD1. The V gene's germline CDR1 is SEHNR and CDR2 FQNEAQ (reference sequence). With V trimmed by 5 bases and J by 4 bases, 11 bases remained unmatched. This CDR3 spans 17 amino acids. CDR3 amino acids: CASSGPETGGSGNTIYF. CDR3 sequence (DNA): TGTGCCAGCAGCGGCCCCGAGACAGGGGGCTCCGGAAACACCATATATTTT.

By share of the sample, this clone is medium-sized. This chain uses TRBV6-1 with TRBJ2-6; no firm D call. CDR1 and CDR2 from the germline V gene are MNHNS and SASEGT. Trimming took off 1 base at V and 0 bases at J, with 4 bases between the two ends. The CDR3 loop spans 15 amino acids. The CDR3 is CASSEDNSGANVLTF. The CDR3 DNA reads TGTGCCAGCAGTGAAGACAACTCTGGGGCCAACGTCCTGACTTTC.

The chain links TRBV6-6 to TRBJ1-1, with D tentatively TRBD1 (6 bases). CDR1 MNHNY and CDR2 SVGAGI come from the germline V gene (reference sequence). The V gene lost 2 bases and the J gene lost 1 base, with 8 bases spanning the gap. The CDR3 extends over 14 amino acids. The CDR3 here is CASSYTDRNTEAFF. The CDR3 nucleotides are TGTGCCAGCAGTTACACGGACAGGAACACTGAAGCTTTCTTT.